This passage covers 9 T cell receptor beta chains from one sample sequenced in a study of cytomegalovirus exposure and HLA in healthy donors. This PCR relied on a set of 60 Vbeta primers and 13 Jbeta primers. Produced via immunoSEQ multiplex PCR; TCRdb's table is partial and in-frame only. The sample carries about 120,000 clones, about 75% recorded once. Sequences were obtained from PBMCs. The receptor set was obtained from a man aged 55 to 69 in good health and CMV-seropositive.

CDR3 protein: CASRQGGDQPQHF. DNA for the CDR3: TGTGCCAGCAGACAAGGGGGGGATCAGCCCCAGCATTTT. The chain couples TRBV28 to TRBJ1-5; a weak D match, TRBD1 (6 bases). This CDR3 spans 13 amino acids. Germline CDR1 MDHEN, CDR2 SYDVKM. Deletions cut 6 bases from V and 5 bases from J, with 11 bases between.

The chain carries TRBV18 and TRBJ1-4; 7 bases fit TRBD1. The CDR3 is 15 residues long. Trimming cost V 1 base and J 5 bases; bases outside gene matches: 4. In germline, CDR1 is KGHSH, CDR2 LQKENI. CDR3 residues: CASSPRTGENEKLFF. Written as DNA, the CDR3 is TGTGCCAGCTCACCACGGACAGGAGAGAATGAAAAACTGTTTTTT.

This sequence joins TRBV6-1 and TRBJ1-5, with 8 bases matching TRBD1. With V trimmed by 0 bases and J by 7 bases, 5 bases remained unmatched. CDR1 and CDR2 from the germline V gene are MNHNS and SASEGT. This CDR3 has 15 amino acids. CDR3 in amino acids: CASSEARTGYQPQHF. CDR3 nucleotide sequence: TGTGCCAGCAGTGAAGCCCGGACAGGGTACCAGCCCCAGCATTTT.

This rearrangement joins TRBV11-3 to TRBJ2-1; tentative D call: TRBD2 (5 bases). The V and J ends lost 1 base and 9 bases respectively, with 19 bases between them. The germline gives CDR1 SGHNT, CDR2 YENEEA. This CDR3 is 16 amino acids long. CDR3 DNA: TGTGCCAGCAGCTTAGGGGTCGGGCGAGAAGGGAGTGAGCAGTTCTTC. Its protein is CASSLGVGREGSEQFF.

The rearrangement uses TRBV11-2 and TRBJ1-3, with TRBD1 matching 8 bases. V trimming: 5 bases; J trimming: 4 bases; junction bases outside the gene matches: 7. The CDR3 length is 15 residues. The germline V gene encodes CDR1 SGHAT and CDR2 FQNNGV. Written as DNA, the CDR3 is TGTGCCAGCAGCCGCGACAGGGGTCACGGAAACACCATATATTTT. This encodes CASSRDRGHGNTIYF.

In this sample, this clone turned up a few times. CDR3 residues: CASRTGGASAEQYF. The CDR3 coding sequence is TGCGCCAGCAGGACAGGGGGCGCGTCTGCCGAGCAGTACTTC. The V and J genes are TRBV10-2 and TRBJ2-7; 10 bases map to TRBD1. Germline trimming cut 6 bases from V and 6 bases from J; bases unmatched to any gene: 8. The CDR3 has 14 amino acids. The V gene's germline CDR1 is WSHSY and CDR2 SAAADI.

This clone was observed a single time. The genes are TRBV2 and TRBJ1-1; TRBD1 is a possible D gene (5 bases). The CDR3 contains 13 residues. Trimming pared 11 bases from V and 1 base from J, leaving 14 bases between. In germline, CDR1 is SNHLY, CDR2 FYNNEI. The CDR3 DNA is TGTGCCGGGGGGACGGGAGGGAACACTGAAGCTTTCTTT. Its translation: CAGGTGGNTEAFF.

V and J are TRBV2 and TRBJ2-2, with D possibly TRBD2 on 5 matching bases. The CDR3 totals 14 residues. V dropped 7 bases and J dropped 7 bases, with 16 bases sitting between them. Per germline, CDR1 SNHLY and CDR2 FYNNEI. The CDR3: CASTPTRGIGELFF. The CDR3 DNA follows: TGTGCCAGCACCCCCACCCGGGGAATCGGGGAGCTGTTTTTT.

The chain carries TRBV19 and TRBJ2-2; D is undetermined. Germline CDR1 reads LNHDA; CDR2 reads SQIVND (reference sequence). This CDR3 comprises 15 residues. Between the trimmed V and J ends, which lost 7 bases and 7 bases, there was a span of 19 bases. CDR3 sequence: CASTLSTRTDGELFF. In DNA form, the CDR3 reads TGTGCCAGTACGTTGTCGACTCGCACCGACGGGGAGCTGTTTTTT.